This is a list of T cell receptor beta chains from one sample in a study of blood T cell repertoires in COVID-19. Some clones are missing from TCRdb's copy, which holds only in-frame ones; the method was immunoSEQ multiplex PCR. The sample lists more than 350,000 clones; roughly 90% were seen once. The sequenced sample was peripheral blood. These receptors originate from a woman under 40 with COVID-19, enrolled during active disease. The CDR3 runs from the conserved cysteine through the conserved F or W. The order of the fields is clone size, V gene, D gene, J gene, CDR3 DNA, CDR3 protein. The D gene is left open where the match is weak. Only some rows state a clone size, as once, few, many or a class for expanded clones.

>.|TRBV6-2/TRBV6-3|.|TRBJ2-5
TGTGCCAGCAGTTACGCCGCAGGCGAGACCCAGTACTTC
CASSYAAGETQYF
>.|TRBV5-1|.|TRBJ2-1
TGCGCCAGCAGCTTGGACAGGGACAATGAGCAGTTCTTC
CASSLDRDNEQFF
>.|TRBV29-1|TRBD2|TRBJ2-1
TGCAGCGTTAGGACTAGCGGGGGTTACAATGAGCAGTTCTTC
CSVRTSGGYNEQFF
>.|TRBV21-1|.|TRBJ2-2
TGTGCCAGCAGCAAAGGACCAGCGGGCGGGCCGAGGGGAGCTGTTTTT
CASSKGPAGGPRGAVF
>.|TRBV10-1|.|TRBJ2-7
TGCGCCAGCAGTGCAGCGATACCCTACGAGCAGTACTTC
CASSAAIPYEQYF
>.|TRBV7-2|TRBD1|TRBJ1-1
TGTGCCAGCAGCTTAGAGGAGGGGGCCGTGTACACTGAAGCTTTCTTT
CASSLEEGAVYTEAFF
>.|TRBV11-2|.|TRBJ1-1
TGTGCCAGCAGCTACCGACCGGACTTCCCTGAAGCTTTCTTT
CASSYRPDFPEAFF
>.|TRBV5-5|.|TRBJ1-5
TGTGCCAGCAGCTTGACAGGAGACAATCAGCCCCAGCATTTT
CASSLTGDNQPQHF
>.|TRBV5-1|TRBD2|TRBJ2-3
TGCGCCAGCAGCTTGGGACTAGCGGGAGGGATCACAGATACGCAGTATTTT
CASSLGLAGGITDTQYF
>few|TRBV18|TRBD2|TRBJ2-1
TGTGCCAGCTCACCAATCTGGACTAGCGCGAACAATGAGCAGTTCTTC
CASSPIWTSANNEQFF
>.|TRBV7-2|TRBD1|TRBJ1-5
TGTGCCAGCAGCTTAAGGACAGGACCAAATCAGCCCCAGCATTTT
CASSLRTGPNQPQHF
>.|TRBV4-1|.|TRBJ1-2
TGCGCCAGCAGCCAGATCGGTGCGAGACGGGGAAATGGCTACACCTTC
CASSQIGARRGNGYTF
>once|TRBV7-6|.|TRBJ1-4
TGTGCCAGCAGCTCCCACAGGACGCCTAATGAAAAACTGTTTTTT
CASSSHRTPNEKLFF
>.|TRBV7-6|TRBD1|TRBJ1-3
TGTGCCAGCAGCCGAACAGCGGGGACAGGGGATCCCGGAAACACCATATATTTT
CASSRTAGTGDPGNTIYF
>.|TRBV3-1/TRBV3-2|.|TRBJ1-2
TGTGCCAGCAGCCAATCCTCTATTGGCTACACCTTC
CASSQSSIGYTF
>once|TRBV5-5|TRBD1|TRBJ1-4
TGTGCCAGCAGCCGAACAGGGGTGGGCGAAAAACTGTTTTTT
CASSRTGVGEKLFF
>.|TRBV29-1|TRBD2|TRBJ2-3
TGCAGCGCCGGGGGGATAGCGAGTAGCACAGATACGCAGTATTTT
CSAGGIASSTDTQYF
>.|TRBV9|TRBD1|TRBJ2-7
TGTGCCAGCAGCGCCCGGACAGGGGTGGGCGAGCAGTACTTC
CASSARTGVGEQYF
>.|TRBV29-1|TRBD1|TRBJ2-7
TGCAGCGTTGAAGGGGGGCTGGGACAGGAATACTACGAGCAGTACTTC
CSVEGGLGQEYYEQYF
>.|TRBV19|.|TRBJ1-3
TGTGCCAGTAGTCCACAGGTACTCTCTGGAAACACCATATATTTT
CASSPQVLSGNTIYF
>once|TRBV28|.|TRBJ2-7
TGTGCCAGCAGTTTAATGTCAGACTCCTACGAGCAGTACTTC
CASSLMSDSYEQYF
>.|TRBV13|.|TRBJ2-5
TGTGCCAGCAGCTTAGTTGGCGGGGAGACCCAGTACTTC
CASSLVGGETQYF
>.|TRBV27|TRBD2|TRBJ2-4
TGTGCCAGCAGTCCCAGGACTAGCGGGAGTCTAGCCAAAAACATTCAGTACTTC
CASSPRTSGSLAKNIQYF
>once|TRBV13|TRBD1|TRBJ1-1
TGTGCCAGCAGTCGTAGTCCGGGACAGATGAACACTGAAGCTTTCTTT
CASSRSPGQMNTEAFF
>.|TRBV7-2|.|TRBJ1-6
TGTGCCAGCAGCTTAAATGCGAATAATTCACCCCTCCACTTT
CASSLNANNSPLHF
>.|TRBV27|TRBD2|TRBJ2-1
TGTGCCAGCAAACTAGCGGGAGCCTACAATGAGCAGTTCTTC
CASKLAGAYNEQFF
>.|TRBV5-6|.|TRBJ1-4
TGTGCCAGCAGCTTGCTTACTACCGACAGAGAACTGTTTTTT
CASSLLTTDRELFF
>.|TRBV10-1|TRBD2|TRBJ2-3
TGCGCCAGCAGTGAGAGCCTAGCGGGAGGGCGGGATACGCAGTATTTT
CASSESLAGGRDTQYF
>.|TRBV7-2|TRBD2|TRBJ2-3
TGTGCCAGCTCGCGGGAGGGTGGATGGGATACGCAGTATTTT
CASSREGGWDTQYF
>once|TRBV12-3/TRBV12-4|.|TRBJ2-1
TGTGCCAGCAGTATCCGGGATTGGGATGAGCAGTTCTTC
CASSIRDWDEQFF
>.|TRBV15|TRBD1|TRBJ1-1
TGTGCCACCAGCAGTGGACAGGGGTGGGCCCCTGAAGCTTTCTTT
CATSSGQGWAPEAFF
>.|TRBV7-2|.|TRBJ2-2
TGTGCCAGCAGCTTAGCCGGGGGAACGAACACCGGGGAGCTGTTTTTT
CASSLAGGTNTGELFF
>.|TRBV10-3|.|TRBJ1-2
TGTGCCACCTCCAGGGGCTATGGCTACACCTTC
CATSRGYGYTF
>.|TRBV9|TRBD1|TRBJ2-1
TGTGCCAGCAGCGTATCAGGGGGCAATGAGCAGTTCTTC
CASSVSGGNEQFF
>once|TRBV6-2/TRBV6-3|TRBD2|TRBJ2-1
TGTGCCAGCAGTTACTTCTTCGGCGGGGGGGCCAATGAGCAGTTCTTC
CASSYFFGGGANEQFF
>.|TRBV5-4|.|TRBJ2-1
TGTGCCAGCAGCTTGGACCCACCGGGAGACAATGAGCAGTTCTTC
CASSLDPPGDNEQFF
>.|TRBV9|.|TRBJ2-1
TGTGCCAGCAGCGCCCAAGCCGGGACACCGGTTGAGAAGTTCTTC
CASSAQAGTPVEKFF
>.|TRBV29-1|TRBD1|TRBJ1-1
TGCAGCGTTCGGGACAGGGGGCAGGAGGGCACTGAAGCTTTCTTT
CSVRDRGQEGTEAFF
>.|TRBV10-3|.|TRBJ2-2
TGTGCCATCAGTAACTCAGGGGTCACCGGGGAGCTGTTTTTT
CAISNSGVTGELFF
>.|TRBV7-9|.|TRBJ2-5
TGTGCCAGCAGCCTAGCCGGGGGCCAAGAGACCCAGTACTTC
CASSLAGGQETQYF
>.|TRBV5-1|TRBD2|TRBJ2-2
TGCGCCAGCTGGACTAGCGGGAAGGGCGGGGAGCTGTTTTTT
CASWTSGKGGELFF
>.|TRBV4-3|TRBD2|TRBJ2-1
TGCGCCAGCAGCCAAGCCGGGGGGGCGTATTCCTACAATGAGCAGTTCTTC
CASSQAGGAYSYNEQFF
>.|TRBV6-5|.|TRBJ2-4
TGTGCCAGCAGTTGGAGGGCGAGGGACATTCAGTACTTC
CASSWRARDIQYF
>.|TRBV2|.|TRBJ2-7
TGTGCCAGCAGTGCAGGGGACCCGCTCGGCGAGCAGTACTTC
CASSAGDPLGEQYF
>.|TRBV7-9|.|TRBJ2-1
TGTGCCAGCAGCTTAGCTCGGGATGAGCAGTTCTTC
CASSLARDEQFF
>.|TRBV5-6|.|TRBJ1-4
TGTGCCAGCAGCTTTGGATGGGGGCGACCTGAAAAACTGTTTTTT
CASSFGWGRPEKLFF
>.|TRBV5-4|.|TRBJ2-3
TGTGCCAGCAGCCCTCGGCGGGGACCCGCCTCATTGGATACGCAGTATTTT
CASSPRRGPASLDTQYF